What follows is one TCR beta chain and its context. The antigen is undetermined. Treatment in this sample: approximately nine-day PBMC culture with coronavirus spike peptide pools or control peptides (ViraFEST assay). The germline V and J ends were trimmed by 4 bases and 0 bases, with 16 bases remaining between them. The CDR3 length is 17 residues. From germline, CDR1 is SGHVS and CDR2 FNYEAQ. Researchers used the Oncomine TCR Beta short-read assay to sequence DNA from cultured CD4+ T cells. MiXCR was run by TCRdb on the PCR reads, yielding one entry per CDR3 protein. This sample yields several thousand distinct CDR3 sequences, of which roughly 17% are seen a single time; roughly 21% belongs to the top ten. The sample comes from a study of vaccination and CD4 T cells after COVID-19. Study-wide context: Spike peptides, overlapping and drawn from SARS-CoV-2, HCoV-NL63, HCoV-OC43 and HCoV-229E, were used to stimulate cells.

Sequenced sample: CD4+ T cells from blood, cultured in vitro. The clonotype was recovered from a human donor who had recovered from COVID-19. The chain carries TRBV7-6 and TRBJ1-3; D unresolved. This CDR3 is CASSSPMICSSGNTIYF. The CDR3 DNA is TGTGCCAGCAGCTCCCCGATGATCTGCTCCTCTGGAAACACCATATATTTT.